This TCR beta chain was profiled in a study of low-dose radiotherapy and immunotherapy resistance in tumors. This clonotype was counted a few times. TRAV- and TRBV-specific primers, spanning alpha and beta chains, primed first-strand cDNA. A roughly 20-cycle PCR with a constant-region primer and V-primer adapter amplified TCRs. One entry per CDR3 protein results from TCRdb running MiXCR on the reads. There are tens of thousands of distinct CDR3 sequences in the sample; roughly 9% occur only once, and roughly 1% lies in the top ten. The time point: before trial treatment. The V gene lost 5 bases and the J gene lost 10 bases, with 19 bases spanning the gap. CDR1 SGDLS and CDR2 YYNGEE come from the germline V gene. This CDR3 comprises 14 residues.

The sequence was obtained from a male donor with prostate cancer. The V call is TRBV9, the J call TRBJ2-1; D is perhaps TRBD1 or TRBD2 (5 bases each). This specimen consisted of PBMCs, obtained before treatment. This CDR3 is CASSVGVTRDEQFF. DNA of the CDR3: TGTGCCAGCAGTGTGGGGGTTACTAGGGACGAGCAGTTCTTC. Combining the CDR3 with reference TRBV9 and TRBJ2-1 gives the whole variable domain DSGVTQTPKHLITATGQRVTLRCSPRSGDLSVYWYQQSLDQGLQFLIQYYNGEERAKGNILERFSAQQFPDLHSELNLSSLELGDSALYFCASSVGVTRDEQFFGPGTRLTVL.